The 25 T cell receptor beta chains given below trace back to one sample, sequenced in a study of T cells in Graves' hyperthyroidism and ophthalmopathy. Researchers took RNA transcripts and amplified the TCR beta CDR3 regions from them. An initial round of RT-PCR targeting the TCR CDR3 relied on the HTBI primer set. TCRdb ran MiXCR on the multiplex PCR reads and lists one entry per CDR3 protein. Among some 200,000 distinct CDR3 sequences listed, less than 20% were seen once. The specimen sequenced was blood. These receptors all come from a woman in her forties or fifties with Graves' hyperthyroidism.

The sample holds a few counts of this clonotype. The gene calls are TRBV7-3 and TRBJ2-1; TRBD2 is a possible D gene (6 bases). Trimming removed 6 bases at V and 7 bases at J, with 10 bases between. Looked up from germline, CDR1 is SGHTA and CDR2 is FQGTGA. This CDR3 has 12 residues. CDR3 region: CASSIGGNEQFF. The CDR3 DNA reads TGTGCCAGCAGTATTGGGGGGAATGAGCAGTTCTTC.

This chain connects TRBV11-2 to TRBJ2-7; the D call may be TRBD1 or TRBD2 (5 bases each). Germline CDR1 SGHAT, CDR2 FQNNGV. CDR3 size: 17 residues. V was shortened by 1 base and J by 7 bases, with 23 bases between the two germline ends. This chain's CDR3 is CASSLGLEDTRGGEQYF. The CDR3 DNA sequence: TGTGCCAGCAGCTTAGGGTTGGAGGACACCCGGGGTGGAGAGCAGTACTTC.

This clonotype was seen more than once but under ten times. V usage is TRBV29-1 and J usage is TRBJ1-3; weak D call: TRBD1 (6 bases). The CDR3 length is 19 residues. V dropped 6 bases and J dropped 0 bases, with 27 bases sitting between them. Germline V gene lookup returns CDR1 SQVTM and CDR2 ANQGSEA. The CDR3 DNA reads TGCAGCGTCCGTGCCGGGACAACCTCTTACTCCTCCTCTGGAAACACCATATATTTT. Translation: CSVRAGTTSYSSSGNTIYF.

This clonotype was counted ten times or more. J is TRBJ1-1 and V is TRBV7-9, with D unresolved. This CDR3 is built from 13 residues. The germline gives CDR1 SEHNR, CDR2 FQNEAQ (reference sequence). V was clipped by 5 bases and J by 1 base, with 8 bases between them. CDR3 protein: CASSPPGNTEAFF. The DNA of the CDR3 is TGTGCCAGCAGCCCCCCCGGGAACACTGAAGCTTTCTTT.

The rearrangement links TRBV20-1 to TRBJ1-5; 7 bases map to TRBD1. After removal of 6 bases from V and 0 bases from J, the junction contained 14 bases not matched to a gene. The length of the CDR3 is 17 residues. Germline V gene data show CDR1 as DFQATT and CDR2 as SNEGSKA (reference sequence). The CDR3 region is CSADLETGRYSNQPQHF. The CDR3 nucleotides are TGCAGTGCGGACCTGGAGACAGGGCGTTATAGCAATCAGCCCCAGCATTTT.

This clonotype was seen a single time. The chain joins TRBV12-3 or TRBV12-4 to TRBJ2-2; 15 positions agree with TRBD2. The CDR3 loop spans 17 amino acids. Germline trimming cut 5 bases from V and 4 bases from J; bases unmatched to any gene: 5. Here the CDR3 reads CASSPWTSGRVTGELFF. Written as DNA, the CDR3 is TGTGCCAGCAGTCCCTGGACTAGCGGGAGGGTCACCGGGGAGCTGTTTTTT.

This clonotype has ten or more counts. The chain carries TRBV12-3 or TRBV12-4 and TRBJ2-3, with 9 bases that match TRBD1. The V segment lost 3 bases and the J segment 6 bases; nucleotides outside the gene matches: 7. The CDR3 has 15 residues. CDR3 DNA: TGTGCCAGCAGTTTGGAGACAGGGGGTCTCGATACGCAGTATTTT. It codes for CASSLETGGLDTQYF.

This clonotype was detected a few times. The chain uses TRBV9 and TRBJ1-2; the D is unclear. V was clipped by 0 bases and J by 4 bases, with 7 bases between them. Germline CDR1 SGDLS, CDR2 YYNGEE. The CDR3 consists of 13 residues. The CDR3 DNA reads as TGTGCCAGCAGCGTAGGGGTCGCCTATGGCTACACCTTC. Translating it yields CASSVGVAYGYTF.

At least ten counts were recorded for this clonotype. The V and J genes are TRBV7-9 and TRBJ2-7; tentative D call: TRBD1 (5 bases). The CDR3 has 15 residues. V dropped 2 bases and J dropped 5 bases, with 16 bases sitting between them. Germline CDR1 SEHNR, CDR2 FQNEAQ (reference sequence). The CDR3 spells CASSLYQGGKDEQYF. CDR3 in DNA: TGTGCCAGCAGCTTATACCAGGGTGGTAAGGACGAGCAGTACTTC.

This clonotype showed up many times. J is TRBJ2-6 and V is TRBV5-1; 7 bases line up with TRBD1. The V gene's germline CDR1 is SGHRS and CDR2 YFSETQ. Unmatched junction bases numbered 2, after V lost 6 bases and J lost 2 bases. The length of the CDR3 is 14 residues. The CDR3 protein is CASTGQAGANVLTF. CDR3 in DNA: TGCGCCAGCACCGGACAGGCTGGGGCCAACGTCCTGACTTTC.

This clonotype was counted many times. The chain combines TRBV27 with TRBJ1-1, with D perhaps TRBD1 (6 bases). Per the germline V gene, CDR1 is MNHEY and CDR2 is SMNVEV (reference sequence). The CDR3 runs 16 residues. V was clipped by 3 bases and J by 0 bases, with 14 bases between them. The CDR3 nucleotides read TGTGCCAGCAGTTTTACCCACAGGGCATTGAACACTGAAGCTTTCTTT. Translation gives CASSFTHRALNTEAFF.

The CDR3 coding sequence is TGCAGCGTTGAAGATTCTTTGAGAGGGCAGCTAAACGAGCAGTACTTC. It specifies CSVEDSLRGQLNEQYF. The V gene is TRBV29-1, the J gene TRBJ2-7; D might be TRBD2 (5 bases). Trimming left V 0 bases short and J 5 bases short, with 20 bases between. CDR1 and CDR2 from the germline V gene are SQVTM and ANQGSEA. The CDR3 is 16 residues long.

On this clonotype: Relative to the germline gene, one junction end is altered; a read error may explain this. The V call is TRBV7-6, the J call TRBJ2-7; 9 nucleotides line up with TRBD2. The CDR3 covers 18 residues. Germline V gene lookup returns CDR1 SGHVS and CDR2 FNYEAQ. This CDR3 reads CASSLRGSGGRGSSEQYF. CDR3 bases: TGTGCCAGCAGCTTAAGGGGTAGCGGGGGAAGAGGATCCTCCGAGCAGTACTTC.

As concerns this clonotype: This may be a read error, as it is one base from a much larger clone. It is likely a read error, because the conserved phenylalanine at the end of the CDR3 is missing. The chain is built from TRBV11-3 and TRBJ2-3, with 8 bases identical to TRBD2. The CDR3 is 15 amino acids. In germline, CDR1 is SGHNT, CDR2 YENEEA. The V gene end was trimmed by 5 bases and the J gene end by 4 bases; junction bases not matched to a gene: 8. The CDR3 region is CASSPPSGSPDTQYL. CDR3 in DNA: TGTGCCAGCAGCCCCCCGAGCGGGAGTCCAGATACGCAGTATCTT.

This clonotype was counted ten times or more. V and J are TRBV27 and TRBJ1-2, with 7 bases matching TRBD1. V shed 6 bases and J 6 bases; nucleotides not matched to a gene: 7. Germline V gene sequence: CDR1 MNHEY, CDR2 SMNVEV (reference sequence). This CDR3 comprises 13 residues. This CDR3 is CASSQGQWNGYTF. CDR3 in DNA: TGTGCCAGCAGCCAGGGACAGTGGAATGGCTACACCTTC.

CDR3 sequence (DNA): TGTGCCAGTATTTCCAGGGGGAACACCGGGGAGCTGTTTTTT. It encodes CASISRGNTGELFF. The chain carries TRBV19 and TRBJ2-2; tentatively, D is TRBD1 (6 bases). This CDR3 region has 14 residues. The V gene lost 7 bases and the J gene lost 1 base, with 10 bases spanning the gap. From germline, CDR1 is LNHDA and CDR2 SQIVND (reference sequence).

The CDR3 bases are TGTGCCACCAGTGATTTGTCTTGGGAGCAGTTCTTC. Its translation: CATSDLSWEQFF. The chain is built from TRBV24-1 and TRBJ2-1; D gene unclear. In germline, CDR1 is KGHDR, CDR2 SFDVKD. CDR3 length: 12 amino acids. Trimming removed 0 bases at V and 10 bases at J, with 6 bases between.

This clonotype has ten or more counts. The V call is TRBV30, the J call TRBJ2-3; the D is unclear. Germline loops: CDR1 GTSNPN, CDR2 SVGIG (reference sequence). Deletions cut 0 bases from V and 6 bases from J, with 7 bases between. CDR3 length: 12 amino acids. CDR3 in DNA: TGTGCCTGGAGTGTACTAAAGGATACGCAGTATTTT. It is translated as CAWSVLKDTQYF.

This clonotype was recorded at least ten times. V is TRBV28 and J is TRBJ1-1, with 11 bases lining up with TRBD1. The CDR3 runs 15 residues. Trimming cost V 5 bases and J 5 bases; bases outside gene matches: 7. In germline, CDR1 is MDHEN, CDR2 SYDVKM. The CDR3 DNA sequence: TGTGCCAGCAGTCCACGCCGGGACAGGGGGACTGAAGCTTTCTTT. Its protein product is CASSPRRDRGTEAFF.

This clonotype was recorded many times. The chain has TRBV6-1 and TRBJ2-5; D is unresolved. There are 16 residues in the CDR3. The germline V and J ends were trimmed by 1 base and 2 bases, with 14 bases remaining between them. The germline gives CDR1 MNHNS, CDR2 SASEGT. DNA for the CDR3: TGTGCCAGCAGTGAAGTCGGCGGAGCCTTACAAGAGACCCAGTACTTC. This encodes CASSEVGGALQETQYF.

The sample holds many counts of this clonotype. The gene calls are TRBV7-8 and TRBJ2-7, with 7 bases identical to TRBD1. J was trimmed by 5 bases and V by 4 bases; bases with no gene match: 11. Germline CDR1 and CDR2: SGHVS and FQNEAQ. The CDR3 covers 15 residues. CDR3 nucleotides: TGTGCCAGCAGCTCGTCCGTGACAGGGCTCCACGAGCAGTACTTC. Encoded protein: CASSSSVTGLHEQYF.

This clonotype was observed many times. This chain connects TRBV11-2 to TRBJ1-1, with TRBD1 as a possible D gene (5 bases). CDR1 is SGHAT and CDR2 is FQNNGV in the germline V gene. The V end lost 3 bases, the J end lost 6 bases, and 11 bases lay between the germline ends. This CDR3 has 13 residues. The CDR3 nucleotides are TGTGCCAGCAGCTTTGGGGGGAAGGCTGAAGCTTTCTTT. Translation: CASSFGGKAEAFF.

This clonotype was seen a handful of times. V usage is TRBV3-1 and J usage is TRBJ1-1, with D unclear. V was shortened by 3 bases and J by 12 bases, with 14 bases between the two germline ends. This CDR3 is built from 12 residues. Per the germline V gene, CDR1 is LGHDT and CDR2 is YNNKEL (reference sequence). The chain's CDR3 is CASSQRVVGTFF. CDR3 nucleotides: TGTGCCAGCAGCCAGCGGGTTGTCGGAACTTTCTTT.

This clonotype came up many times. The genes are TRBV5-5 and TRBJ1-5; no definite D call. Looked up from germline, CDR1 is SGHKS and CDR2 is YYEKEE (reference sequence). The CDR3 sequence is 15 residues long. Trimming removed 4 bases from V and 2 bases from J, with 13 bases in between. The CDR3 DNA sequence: TGTGCCAGCAGCCCCGCGGGGATAGGCAATCAGCCCCAGCATTTT. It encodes CASSPAGIGNQPQHF.

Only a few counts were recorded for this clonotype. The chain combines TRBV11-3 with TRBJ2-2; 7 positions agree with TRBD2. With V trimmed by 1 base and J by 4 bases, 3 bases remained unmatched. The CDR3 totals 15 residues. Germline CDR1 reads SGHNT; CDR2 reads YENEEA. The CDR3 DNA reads TGTGCCAGCAGCTTAGGCGGGAGAGGCACCGGGGAGCTGTTTTTT. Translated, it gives CASSLGGRGTGELFF.